This T cell receptor beta chain was identified during a study of blood T cell repertoires in COVID-19. As for the study in general: From the United States, Italy and Spain came samples of acute and convalescent COVID-19. Nucleic acid was either cDNA or gDNA, and it came from T cells, B-cell-depleted T cells, or PBMCs.

This clone occurred once. The germline gene is not matched at one end of the junction; a read error may be the cause. The CDR3 runs to 15 residues. Germline CDR1 SNHLY, CDR2 FYNNEI. Original methodology: The assay estimated nucleated cells by amplifying reference gene primers. Generated by immunoSEQ multiplex PCR, the TCRdb table keeps only in-frame clones and is missing some. V and J calls and clone size are given by that table; D and trimming were obtained from the DNA. The repertoire holds tens of thousands of clones, with approximately 90% as singletons. The V gene is TRBV2, the J gene TRBJ2-7, with D possibly being TRBD1 (6 bases). The sample comprised peripheral blood. This sequence was found in a woman older than 75 with acute or convalescent COVID-19. The CDR3 region is CASSEASGTHTHLNF. The CDR3 nucleotides are TGTGCCAGCAGTGAAGCTTCCGGGACACACACCCACCTAAACTTC. Full variable domain (remainder filled in from reference TRBV2 and TRBJ2-7): EPEVTQTPSHQVTQMGQEVILRCVPISNHLYFYWYRQILGQKVEFLVSFYNNEISEKSEIFDDQFSVERPDGSNFTLKIRSTKLEDSAMYFCASSEASGTHTHLNFGPGTRLTVT.